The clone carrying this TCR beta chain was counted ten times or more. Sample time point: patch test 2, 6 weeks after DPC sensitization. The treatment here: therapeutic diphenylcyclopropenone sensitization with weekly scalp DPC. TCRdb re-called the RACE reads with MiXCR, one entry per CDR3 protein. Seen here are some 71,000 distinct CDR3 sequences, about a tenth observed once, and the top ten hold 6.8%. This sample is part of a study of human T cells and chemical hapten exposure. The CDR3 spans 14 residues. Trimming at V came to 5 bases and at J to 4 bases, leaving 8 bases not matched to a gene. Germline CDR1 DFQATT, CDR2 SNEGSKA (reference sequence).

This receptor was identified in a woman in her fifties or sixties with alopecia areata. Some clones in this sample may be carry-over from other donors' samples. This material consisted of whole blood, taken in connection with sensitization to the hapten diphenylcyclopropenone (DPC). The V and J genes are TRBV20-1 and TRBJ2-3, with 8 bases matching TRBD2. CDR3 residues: CSASGTSVADTQYF. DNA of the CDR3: TGCAGTGCTTCCGGGACTAGTGTAGCAGATACGCAGTATTTT.